These 4 T cell receptor beta chains share one sample of origin, sequenced in a study of T-cell reconstitution after alpha-beta-depleted transplantation in children. Researchers prepared the TCRbeta library using unique molecular identifiers, the study reports. MiXCR, run by TCRdb on the PCR reads, gives a single entry per CDR3 protein. The top ten hold 2% to 2.5% of the sample, which has 500,000 to 650,000 distinct CDR3 sequences, 10% to 15% seen once. Source: PBMCs, mostly from graft donor cells, taken 360 days after TCRalphabeta/CD19-depleted stem cell transplant. The receptors derive from a male patient aged 10 to 17 who had a stem cell transplant for acute myeloid leukemia, so the T cells may come from the graft donor.

A few counts support this clonotype. The J gene is TRBJ2-1, the V gene TRBV12-3 or TRBV12-4; 9 nucleotides match TRBD2. V shed 3 bases and J 2 bases; nucleotides not matched to a gene: 5. The CDR3 extends over 16 amino acids. DNA of the CDR3: TGTGCCAGCAGTTTGGGTAGCGGGGGTCCCTACAATGAGCAGTTCTTC. Translating it yields CASSLGSGGPYNEQFF.

This clonotype came up a few times. The chain couples TRBV19 to TRBJ2-6; no clear D gene. CDR1 and CDR2 (germline): LNHDA, SQIVND (reference sequence). Trimming shortened V by 10 bases and J by 2 bases, and 18 bases separated the two germline ends. The CDR3 loop spans 16 amino acids. The CDR3 DNA is TGTGCCACCCCTAGGGCTGAAACTCCTGGGGCCAACGTCCTGACTTTC. Residues: CATPRAETPGANVLTF. Drawing the rest from reference TRBV19 and TRBJ2-6, the complete variable domain is DGGITQSPKYLFRKEGQNVTLSCEQNLNHDAMYWYRQDPGQGLRLIYYSQIVNDFQKGDIAEGYSVSREKKESFPLTVTSAQKNPTAFYLCATPRAETPGANVLTFGAGSRLTVL.

This clonotype was seen many times. V gene TRBV5-1 combines with J gene TRBJ2-5, with D hard to call. Germline V gene lookup returns CDR1 SGHRS and CDR2 YFSETQ. CDR3 length: 13 amino acids. Trimming cost V 3 bases and J 1 base, with 7 bases left between them. CDR3 sequence: CASSSDAQETQYF. In nucleotides, the CDR3 is TGCGCCAGCAGCTCGGACGCCCAAGAGACCCAGTACTTC.

The rearrangement links TRBV18 to TRBJ2-7, with 11 bases aligning to TRBD2. Germline V gene data show CDR1 as KGHSH and CDR2 as LQKENI. The V and J ends lost 0 bases and 4 bases, in that order; junction bases with no gene match: 2. This CDR3 contains 15 residues. The CDR3 DNA is TGTGCCAGCTCACCACCTAGCGGGAGGGCATACGAGCAGTACTTC. This codes for CASSPPSGRAYEQYF.